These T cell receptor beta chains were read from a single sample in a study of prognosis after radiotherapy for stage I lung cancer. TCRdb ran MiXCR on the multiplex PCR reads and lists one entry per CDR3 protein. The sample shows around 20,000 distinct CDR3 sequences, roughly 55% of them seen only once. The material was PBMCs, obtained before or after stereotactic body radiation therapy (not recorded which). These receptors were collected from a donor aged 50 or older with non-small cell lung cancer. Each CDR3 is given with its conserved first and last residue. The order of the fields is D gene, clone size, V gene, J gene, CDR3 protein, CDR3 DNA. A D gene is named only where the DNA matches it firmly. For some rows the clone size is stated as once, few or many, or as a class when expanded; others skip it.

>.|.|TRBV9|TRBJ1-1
CASSVKGGGTEAFF
TGTGCCAGCAGCGTAAAGGGAGGTGGCACTGAAGCTTTCTTT
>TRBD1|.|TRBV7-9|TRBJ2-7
CTSSLRDRGNEQYF
TGTACCAGCAGCTTAAGGGACAGGGGTAACGAGCAGTACTTC
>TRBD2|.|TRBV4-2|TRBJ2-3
CASSQDQVAGESTDTQYF
TGTGCCAGCAGCCAAGATCAAGTAGCGGGGGAGTCAACAGATACGCAGTATTTT
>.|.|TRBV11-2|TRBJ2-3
CASSLDGFGDTQYF
TGTGCCAGCAGCTTAGACGGATTCGGGGATACGCAGTATTTT
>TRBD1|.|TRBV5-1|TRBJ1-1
CASSHLTGGSTEAFF
TGCGCCAGCAGCCATCTTACAGGGGGGTCGACTGAAGCTTTCTTT
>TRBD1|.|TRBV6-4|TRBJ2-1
CASSYSPGQGNEQFF
TGTGCCAGCAGTTATAGCCCGGGACAGGGTAATGAGCAGTTCTTC
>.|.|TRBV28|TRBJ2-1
CASSSVGGGNYNEQFF
TGTGCCAGCAGTTCCGTAGGGGGCGGGAACTACAATGAGCAGTTCTTC
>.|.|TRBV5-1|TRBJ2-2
CASRPNTGELFF
TGCGCCAGCAGACCTAACACCGGGGAGCTGTTTTTT
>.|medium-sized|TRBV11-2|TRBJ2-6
CASSLEQGRILSGANVLTF
TGTGCCAGCAGCTTAGAACAGGGAAGGATTTTATCTGGGGCCAACGTCCTGACTTTC
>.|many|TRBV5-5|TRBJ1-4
CASSFRDSNEKLFF
TGTGCCAGCAGCTTCAGAGACAGTAATGAAAAACTGTTTTTT
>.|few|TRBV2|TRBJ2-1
CASSSPWKGWNEQFF
TGTGCCAGTAGTTCCCCCTGGAAGGGGTGGAATGAGCAGTTCTTC
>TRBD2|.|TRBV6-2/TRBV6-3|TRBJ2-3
CASSRLAEPNTQYF
TGTGCCAGCAGCCGCCTAGCGGAGCCTAATACTCAGTATTTT
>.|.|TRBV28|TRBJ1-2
CARRTGSSGEWGYTF
TGTGCCAGACGAACCGGGTCGTCGGGAGAATGGGGCTACACCTTC
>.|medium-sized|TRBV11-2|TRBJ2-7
CASSLDLGYTYEQYF
TGTGCCAGCAGCTTAGATTTGGGGTACACCTACGAGCAGTACTTC
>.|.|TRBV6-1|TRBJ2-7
CASSTDSWAYEQYF
TGTGCCAGCAGTACCGATTCCTGGGCCTACGAGCAGTACTTC
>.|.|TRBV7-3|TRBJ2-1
CASSLFAGRYNEQFF
TGTGCCAGCAGCTTATTCGCGGGCCGGTACAATGAGCAGTTCTTC
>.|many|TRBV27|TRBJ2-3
CASSPHSSSSTDTQYF
TGTGCCAGCAGTCCACACAGTTCCTCTAGCACAGATACGCAGTATTTT
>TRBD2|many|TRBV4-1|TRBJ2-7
CASSQNLFGLAGGYEQYF
TGCGCCAGCAGCCAAAACCTCTTCGGACTAGCGGGAGGCTACGAGCAGTACTTC
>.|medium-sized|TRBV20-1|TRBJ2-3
CSARDWTSTDTQYF
TGCAGTGCTAGAGACTGGACTAGCACAGATACGCAGTATTTT
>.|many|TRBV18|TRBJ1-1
CASSPQQGRGEAFF
TGTGCCAGCTCACCTCAACAGGGTAGAGGAGAAGCTTTCTTT
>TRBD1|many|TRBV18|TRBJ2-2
CASSPRGTGGNTGELFF
TGTGCCAGCTCGCCCCGCGGGACAGGGGGAAACACCGGGGAGCTGTTTTTT
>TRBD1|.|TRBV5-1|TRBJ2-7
CASSLAPPGQGIHEQYF
TGCGCCAGCAGCTTGGCCCCCCCGGGACAGGGAATCCACGAGCAGTACTTC
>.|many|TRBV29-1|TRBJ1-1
CSQRTTTEAFF
TGCAGCCAAAGGACCACTACTGAAGCTTTCTTT
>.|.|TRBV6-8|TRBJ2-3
CASIYGTPSDTQYF
TGTGCCAGCATTTACGGGACACCGAGTGATACGCAGTATTTT
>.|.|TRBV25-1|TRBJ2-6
CASSETTRSSGANVLTF
TGTGCCAGCAGTGAAACCACAAGAAGCTCTGGGGCCAACGTCCTGACTTTC
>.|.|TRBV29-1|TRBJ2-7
CSVGRAGVYEQYF
TGCAGCGTGGGGCGGGCAGGTGTCTACGAGCAGTACTTC
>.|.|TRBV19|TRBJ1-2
CASSNRDVLYVYTF
TGTGCCAGTAGTAACCGGGACGTCCTCTATGTCTACACCTTC
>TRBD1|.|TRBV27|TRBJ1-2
CASISSVTGRRRSGYTF
TGTGCCAGCATTTCGTCCGTGACAGGGAGGCGGCGTAGTGGCTACACCTTC
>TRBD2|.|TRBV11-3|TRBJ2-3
CASSFPLRTSVTDTQYF
TGTGCCAGCAGCTTCCCCCTCCGGACTAGCGTTACAGATACGCAGTATTTT
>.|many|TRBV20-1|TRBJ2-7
CSARDWRDSYEQYF
TGCAGTGCTAGAGACTGGCGGGACTCCTACGAGCAGTACTTC
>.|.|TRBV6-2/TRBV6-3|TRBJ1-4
CASSRLRGANEKLFF
TGTGCCAGCAGCCGCCTACGTGGGGCTAATGAAAAACTGTTTTTT
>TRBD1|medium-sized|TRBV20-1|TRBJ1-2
CSARDEQGAKDGYTF
TGCAGTGCTAGAGACGAACAGGGGGCGAAGGATGGCTACACCTTC
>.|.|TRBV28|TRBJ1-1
CASVVGALNNEDFF
TGTGCCAGCGTTGTCGGGGCCTTGAACAATGAAGATTTCTTT
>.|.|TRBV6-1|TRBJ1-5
CASSPYTVGASSNQPQHF
TGTGCCAGCAGTCCCTATACAGTGGGCGCAAGTAGCAATCAGCCCCAGCATTTT
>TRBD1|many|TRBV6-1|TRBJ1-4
CASSEALTGGNEKLFF
TGTGCCAGCAGTGAAGCCCTGACAGGGGGTAATGAAAAACTGTTTTTT
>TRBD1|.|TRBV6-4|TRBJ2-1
CASSYSAGTGGDEQLF
TGTGCGAGCAGTTACTCGGCCGGGACAGGGGGAGATGAGCAGTTATTC
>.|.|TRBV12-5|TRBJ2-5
CASVRTNAGSKETQYF
TGTGCTAGTGTAAGGACCAACGCGGGGTCTAAAGAGACCCAGTACTTC
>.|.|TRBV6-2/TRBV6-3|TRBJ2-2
CASRGWNTVELFF
TGTGCCAGCAGGGGGTGGAACACCGTGGAGCTGTTTTTT
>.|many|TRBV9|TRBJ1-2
CASSVAARRDYGYTF
TGTGCCAGCAGCGTAGCGGCCAGGCGCGACTATGGCTACACCTTC
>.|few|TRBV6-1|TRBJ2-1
CASSARYNEQFF
TGTGCCAGCAGTGCCCGGTACAATGAGCAGTTCTTC
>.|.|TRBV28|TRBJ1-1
CASSPQVGLKTEAFF
TGTGCCAGCAGCCCGCAGGTGGGATTGAAAACTGAAGCTTTCTTT
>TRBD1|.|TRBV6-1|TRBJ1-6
CASRVQGAGNSPLHF
TGTGCCAGCAGAGTACAGGGGGCAGGTAATTCACCCCTCCACTTT
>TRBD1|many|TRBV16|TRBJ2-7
CASSLGPGTVHEQYF
TGTGCCAGCAGCCTTGGGCCCGGGACAGTCCACGAGCAGTACTTC
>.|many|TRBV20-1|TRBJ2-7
CSARPGHSYEQYF
TGCAGTGCTAGGCCGGGACACTCCTACGAGCAGTACTTC
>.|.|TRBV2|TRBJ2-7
CASSDWFEQYF
TGTGCCAGCAGTGACTGGTTCGAGCAGTACTTC
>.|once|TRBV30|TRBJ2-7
CAWSVLGYEQYF
TGTGCCTGGAGTGTACTAGGCTACGAGCAGTACTTC
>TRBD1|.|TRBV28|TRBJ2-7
CASSSGTGAYEQYF
TGTGCCAGCAGTTCCGGGACAGGGGCCTACGAGCAGTACTTC
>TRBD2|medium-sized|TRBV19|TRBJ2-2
CASSMGGTPGELFF
TGTGCCAGTAGTATGGGAGGGACCCCCGGGGAGCTGTTTTTT
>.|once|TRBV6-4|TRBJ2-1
CASSLLGTGEQFF
TGTGCCAGCAGCCTACTAGGAACGGGTGAGCAGTTCTTC
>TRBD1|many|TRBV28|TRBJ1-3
CASRLGGAGNTIYF
TGTGCCAGCAGGCTAGGGGGCGCGGGAAACACCATATATTTT